This entry features one T cell receptor (beta chain) sequence. Its antigen is still unknown. This record belongs to a study of cytomegalovirus exposure and HLA in healthy donors. About the research overall: A subsequent analysis reported that the 95 to 150 validation repertoires were produced on the same platform that had also been used for the 600 to 700 first-cohort repertoires. Study-wide points: The listing of 150 or so TCR beta chains classed them as cytomegalovirus-associated.

Sequenced by immunoSEQ multiplex PCR; TCRdb stores in-frame clones only, minus some. The top ten hold roughly 2.1% of the sample, which has some 140,000 clones, 70% to 90% seen once. This TCR was sampled from a human donor in good health. Sequencing was carried out using PBMCs.

The CDR3 nucleotides read TGTGCCAGCTCAGAACAGGGATTAACTGCGCAGCCCCAGCATTTT. Translation: CASSEQGLTAQPQHF. The chain carries TRBV18 and TRBJ1-5; possible D gene TRBD1, 6 bases. CDR3 length: 15 amino acids. The V end lost 5 bases, the J end lost 7 bases, and 18 bases lay between the germline ends. Germline V gives CDR1 KGHSH, CDR2 LQKENI.